This T cell receptor (beta chain) was retrieved from a study of blood T cells in healthy people across ages. Study-wide context: Template switching picked up about one barcoded beta molecule for each two T cells.

Total RNA was extracted at no less than 6 micrograms per sample. The study's findings and limits: TCR beta diversity per million T cells fell roughly linearly with age. With unsorted PBMCs, a conclusive comparison of naive versus antigen-experienced cells was not possible.

Together with a sample-barcoded 5' primer, a J-beta primer mix was included in a second PCR lasting roughly 6 to 12 cycles. MiXCR, run by TCRdb on the 5' RACE reads, gives a single entry per CDR3 protein. In the table there are under 950,000 distinct CDR3 sequences, approximately 22% of which are singletons. Many counts were recorded for this clonotype. The antigen remains unidentified. V dropped 4 bases and J dropped 4 bases, with 12 bases sitting between them. The germline CDR1 and CDR2 sequences are SQVTM and ANQGSEA. The CDR3 has 13 residues. The sequence was obtained from a man between 65 and 85 years old in good health. The sample was blood. The chain is built from TRBV29-1 and TRBJ2-3; D not resolved. CDR3 DNA sequence: TGCAGCGTTGGAGTAGGGTCGGCAGATACGCAGTATTTT. Translating gives CSVGVGSADTQYF.